These 4 T cell receptor beta chains originate from one sample sequenced in a study of shared clonotypes between healthy human individuals. TCRdb keeps only in-frame clones here, not all; method: immunoSEQ multiplex PCR. The sample yields about 110,000 clones, about 72% seen once. The sample was memory CD8+ T cells sorted from blood. Subset described: CD45RO+ cells pooled with CCR7-negative TemRA cells. These TCRs come from a woman aged 25 to 39 in good health.

The V gene is TRBV29-1, the J gene TRBJ2-4; D gene uncertain. V was trimmed by 2 bases and J by 5 bases, leaving 10 bases between them. The CDR3 extends over 13 amino acids. Germline values: CDR1 SQVTM, CDR2 ANQGSEA. The DNA of the CDR3 is TGCAGCGTTGAATCCGGAACCCAAAACATTCAGTACTTC. Translation: CSVESGTQNIQYF.

The chain has TRBV7-9 and TRBJ2-5; the match to TRBD1 covers 8 bases. The CDR3 spans 16 residues. In germline, CDR1 is SEHNR, CDR2 FQNEAQ (reference sequence). V was pared by 2 bases and J by 2 bases, with 7 bases of the junction left unmatched. The CDR3 DNA follows: TGTGCCAGCAGCTTAACGGACAGGGTGGTGCAAGAGACCCAGTACTTC. As protein: CASSLTDRVVQETQYF.

The gene calls are TRBV5-4 and TRBJ1-2, with D unresolved. The length of the CDR3 is 14 residues. CDR1 is SGHNT, CDR2 YYREEE, per germline (reference sequence). V lost 4 bases and J lost 2, with 12 bases in between. CDR3 sequence reads: CASSASPENYGYTF. CDR3 nucleotide sequence: TGTGCCAGCAGCGCCTCTCCAGAAAACTATGGCTACACCTTC.

The V gene is TRBV11-2, the J gene TRBJ1-3, with TRBD1 matching over 8 bases. The CDR3 spans 17 residues. CDR1 and CDR2 from the germline V gene are SGHAT and FQNNGV. Losses at the gene ends were 5 bases for V and 4 bases for J; bases not matched to a gene: 13. The CDR3 is CASSLSSRGQRGNTIYF. The DNA for the CDR3 is TGTGCCAGCAGCCTCTCCTCCAGGGGGCAACGAGGAAACACCATATATTTT.